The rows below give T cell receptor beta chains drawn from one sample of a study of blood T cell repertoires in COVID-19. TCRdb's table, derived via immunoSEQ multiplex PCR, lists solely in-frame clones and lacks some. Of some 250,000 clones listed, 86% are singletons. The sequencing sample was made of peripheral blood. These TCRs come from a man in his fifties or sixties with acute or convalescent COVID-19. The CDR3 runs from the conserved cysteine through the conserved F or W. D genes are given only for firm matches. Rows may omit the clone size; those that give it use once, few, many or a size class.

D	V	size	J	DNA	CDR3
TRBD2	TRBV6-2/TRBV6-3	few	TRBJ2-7	TGTGCCAGCAGTTCCACGCGGGAGGCCCGCTACGAGCAGTACTTC	CASSSTREARYEQYF
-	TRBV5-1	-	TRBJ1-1	TGCGCCAGCAGCCCAGGGAACATCGTGGGGAACTCAAATGAAGCTTTCTTT	CASSPGNIVGNSNEAFF
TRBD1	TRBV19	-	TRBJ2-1	TGTGCCAGTAGCAGACAGGGAAGCTCCTACAATGAGCAGTTCTTC	CASSRQGSSYNEQFF
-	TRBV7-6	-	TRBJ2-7	TGTGCCAGCAGCTTAGGACAGGCGAACGAGCAGTACTTC	CASSLGQANEQYF
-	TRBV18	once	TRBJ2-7	TGTGCCAGCTCACCTCGGGGGACCATATACTACGAGCAGTACTTC	CASSPRGTIYYEQYF
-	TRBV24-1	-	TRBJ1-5	TGTGCCACCAGTGATTCCGGCAGGTTTAGCAATCAGCCCCAGCATTTT	CATSDSGRFSNQPQHF
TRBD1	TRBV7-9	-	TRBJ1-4	TGTGCCAGCAGCCCACGCGGGACAGGGGATGAAAAACTGTTTTTT	CASSPRGTGDEKLFF
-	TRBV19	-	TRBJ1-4	TGTGCCAGTAGTATCGGGATAGCTAATGAAAAACTGTTTTTT	CASSIGIANEKLFF
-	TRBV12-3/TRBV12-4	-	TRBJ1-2	TGTGCCAGCAGTTTAGCGCTGCGGGGCTACACCTTC	CASSLALRGYTF
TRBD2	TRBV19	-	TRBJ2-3	TGTGCCAGTAGTCTTTCTAGGCTAGCGGGACGAGATACGCAGTATTTT	CASSLSRLAGRDTQYF
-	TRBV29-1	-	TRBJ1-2	TGCAGCGTTTCCCGAATCAGCCAGGGAATTGGCTACACCTTC	CSVSRISQGIGYTF
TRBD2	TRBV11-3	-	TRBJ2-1	TGTGCCAGCAGCTTAGGACTAGCGGGAGCGGTTGAGCAGTTCTTC	CASSLGLAGAVEQFF
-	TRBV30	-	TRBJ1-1	TGTGCCTGGACCCACGGGGGAGGCACTGAAGCTTTCTTT	CAWTHGGGTEAFF
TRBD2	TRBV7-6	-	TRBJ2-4	TGTGCCAGCAGCCGCGGGGAGGGGGCCAAAAACATTCAGTACTTC	CASSRGEGAKNIQYF
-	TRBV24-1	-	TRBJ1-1	TGTGCCACCGGAAGCCCCACAGGGCTGGCTTTCTTT	CATGSPTGLAFF
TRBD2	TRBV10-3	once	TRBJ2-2	TGTGCCATCAGACCCGGGACTAGCGGTAACACCGGGGAGCTGTTTTTT	CAIRPGTSGNTGELFF
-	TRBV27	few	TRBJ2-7	TGTGCCAGCAGTCCGCTCCCCTTGGGAGGAGGGGTTTACGAGCAGTACTTC	CASSPLPLGGGVYEQYF
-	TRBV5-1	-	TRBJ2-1	TGCGCCAGCACCGGAGTCCTAGATGGGAATGAGCAGTTCTTC	CASTGVLDGNEQFF
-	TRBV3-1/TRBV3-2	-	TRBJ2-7	TGTGCCAGCAGCCAAGTTCCGGGAGACGGCTACGAGCAGTACTTC	CASSQVPGDGYEQYF
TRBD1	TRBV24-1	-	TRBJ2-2	TGTGCCACCAGTGATCCGGGACAGGCTAACACCGGGGAGCTGTTTTTT	CATSDPGQANTGELFF
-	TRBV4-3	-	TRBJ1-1	TGCGCCAGCAGCCATGACAGAGCGAACACTGAAGCTTTCTTT	CASSHDRANTEAFF
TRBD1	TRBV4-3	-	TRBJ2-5	TGCGCCAGCAGCCAAGATAGGCAGGGGGCCCAGTACTTC	CASSQDRQGAQYF
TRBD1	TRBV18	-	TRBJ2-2	TGTGCCAGCTCCTCCCAGGGGGACACCGGGGAGCTGTTTTTT	CASSSQGDTGELFF
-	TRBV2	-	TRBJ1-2	TGTGCCAGCAGTGTATTGAGCTATGGCTACACCTTC	CASSVLSYGYTF
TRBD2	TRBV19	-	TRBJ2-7	TGTGCCAGTAGTATAGATGCTAGCGGGGTCTACGAGCAGTACTTC	CASSIDASGVYEQYF
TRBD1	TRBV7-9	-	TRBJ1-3	TGTGCCAGCAGCCTTACAGGGGACTCTGGAAACACCATATATTTT	CASSLTGDSGNTIYF
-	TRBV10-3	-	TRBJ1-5	TGTGCCATCAGTGAGCAGGGGACCCAACCAGGCAATCAGCCCCAGCATTTT	CAISEQGTQPGNQPQHF
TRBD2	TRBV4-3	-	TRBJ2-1	TGCGCCAGCAGCCAAGAAGGCGGGAGGGCCGTCAATGAGCAGTTCTTC	CASSQEGGRAVNEQFF
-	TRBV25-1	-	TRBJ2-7	TGTGCCAGCAGTCCCAGGGGGGCTGGGTACGAGCAGTACTTC	CASSPRGAGYEQYF
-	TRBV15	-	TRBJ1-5	TGTGCCACCAGCATTTCTGCGGAGCAGCCCCAGCATTTT	CATSISAEQPQHF
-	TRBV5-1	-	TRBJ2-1	TGCGCCAGCGAAGCGGGCCTGGGCAATGAGCAGTTCTTC	CASEAGLGNEQFF
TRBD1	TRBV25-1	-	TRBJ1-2	TGTGCCAGCAGTGATGCCGGGACAGGGGCTTATGGCTACACCTTC	CASSDAGTGAYGYTF
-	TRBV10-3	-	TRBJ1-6	TGTGCCATCCAAACAGGAATGAATTCACCCCTCCACTTT	CAIQTGMNSPLHF
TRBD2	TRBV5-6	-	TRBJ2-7	TGTGCCAGCAGCTTGGGGTTAGCGGGCGCATCCTACGAGCAGTACTTC	CASSLGLAGASYEQYF
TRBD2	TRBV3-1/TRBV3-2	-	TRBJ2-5	TGTGCCAGCAGCCAAGAAGGGACTAGCCGCGAGACCCAGTACTTC	CASSQEGTSRETQYF
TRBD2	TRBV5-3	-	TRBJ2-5	TGTGCCAGAAGCCGGCGACTAGCGGGAGGAGAGACCCAGTACTTC	CARSRRLAGGETQYF
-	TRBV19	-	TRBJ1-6	TGTGCCAGTAGTGCTCACAGCTTCGCCTCCTATAATTCACCCCTCCACTTT	CASSAHSFASYNSPLHF
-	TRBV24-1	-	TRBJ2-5	TGTGCCACCAGTGATTCAGGCAGGTCCTCTCAAGAGACCCAGTACTTC	CATSDSGRSSQETQYF
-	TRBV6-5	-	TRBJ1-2	TGTGCCAGCAGACCCTCGGACGGTACTAGTTATGGCTACACCTTC	CASRPSDGTSYGYTF
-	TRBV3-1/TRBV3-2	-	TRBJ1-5	TGTGCCAGCAGCCAAGGAACACATAGCAATCAGCCCCAGCATTTT	CASSQGTHSNQPQHF
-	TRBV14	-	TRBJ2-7	TGTGCCAGCAGCCAAGGCCCCACGGGACTGCAAAAGTACTTC	CASSQGPTGLQKYF
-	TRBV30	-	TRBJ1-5	TGTGCCTGGAGTCCTCCGGGCAGGGGTAATCAGCCCCAGCATTTT	CAWSPPGRGNQPQHF
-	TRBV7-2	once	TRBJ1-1	TGTGCCAGCAGCCCAATGCCCCCGGGGACTAACACTGAAGCTTTCTTT	CASSPMPPGTNTEAFF
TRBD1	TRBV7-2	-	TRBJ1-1	TGTGCCAGCAGCACCCGGACAGGGCAACGAATGAACACTGAAGCTTTCTTT	CASSTRTGQRMNTEAFF
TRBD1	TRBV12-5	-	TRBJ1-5	TGTGCTAGTGGTTACGCCCGAATCAAAGACAGGGGGGCCCTCGACGTGAGCAATCAGCCCCAGCATTTT	CASGYARIKDRGALDVSNQPQHF
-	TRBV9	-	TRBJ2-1	TGTGCCAGCAGCGTATCCGGGAGTGCCGATGAGCAGTTCTTC	CASSVSGSADEQFF
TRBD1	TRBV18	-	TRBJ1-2	TGTGCCAGCTCACCCCCCCTCGGGACAGGGTCTGGCTACACCTTC	CASSPPLGTGSGYTF
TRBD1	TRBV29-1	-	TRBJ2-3	TGCAGCGTTGTCCAGGGGGGCACAGATACGCAGTATTTT	CSVVQGGTDTQYF
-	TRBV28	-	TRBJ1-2	TGTGCCAGCAGTTTCCCAGGGGTATACTATGGCTACACCTTC	CASSFPGVYYGYTF